The clone carrying this T cell receptor (beta chain) has just a few counts. Its antigen remains unidentified. This sample is part of a study of a mutant IDH1 vaccine in newly diagnosed glioma. This table comes from immunoSEQ multiplex PCR, and its TCRdb copy is limited to in-frame clones, with some not included. The sample records under 150,000 clones, 90% being singletons. Sample time point: week 11, during vaccination. Mutant IDH1 20-mer peptide, at 300 ug, made up each vaccine dose, with topical imiquimod. Sequenced here: PBMCs, sampled from a glioma patient whose treatment included an IDH1 peptide vaccine. The TCR sequence derives from a woman aged 45-60 years with glioma.

CDR3 nucleotide sequence: TGCGCCAGCAGCACCGGGACAAGGTACACTGAAGCTTTCTTT. It encodes CASSTGTRYTEAFF. The rearrangement joins TRBV5-1 to TRBJ1-1, with TRBD1 as a possible D gene (6 bases). The germline gives CDR1 SGHRS, CDR2 YFSETQ. The germline V and J ends were trimmed by 4 bases and 3 bases, with 13 bases remaining between them. The CDR3 is 14 residues long.